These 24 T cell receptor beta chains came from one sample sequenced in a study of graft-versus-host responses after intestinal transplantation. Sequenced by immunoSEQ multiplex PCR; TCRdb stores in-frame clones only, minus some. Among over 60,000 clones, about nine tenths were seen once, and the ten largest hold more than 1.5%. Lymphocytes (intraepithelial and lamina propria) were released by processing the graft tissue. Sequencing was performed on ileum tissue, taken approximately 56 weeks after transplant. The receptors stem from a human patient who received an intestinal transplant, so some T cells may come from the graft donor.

The DNA for the CDR3 is TGCGCCAGCAGCCAAGATGGGGGCTACGAGCAGTACTTC. Translating gives CASSQDGGYEQYF. The chain links TRBV4-1 to TRBJ2-7, with D perhaps given as TRBD1 or TRBD2 (5 bases each). V dropped 0 bases and J dropped 3 bases, with 6 bases sitting between them. Looked up from germline, CDR1 is MGHRA and CDR2 is YSYEKL. The CDR3 runs 13 residues.

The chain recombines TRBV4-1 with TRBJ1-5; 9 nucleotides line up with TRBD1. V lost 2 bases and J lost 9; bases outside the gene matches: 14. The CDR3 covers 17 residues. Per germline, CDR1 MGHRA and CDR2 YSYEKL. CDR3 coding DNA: TGCGCCAGCAGCCAATCGGTTCGGGTGGGACAGGGCAGGCCCCAGCATTTT. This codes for CASSQSVRVGQGRPQHF.

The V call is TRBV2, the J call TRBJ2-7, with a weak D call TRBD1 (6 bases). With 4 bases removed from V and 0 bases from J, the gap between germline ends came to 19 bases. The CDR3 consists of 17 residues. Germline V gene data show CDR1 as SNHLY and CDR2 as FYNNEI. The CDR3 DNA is TGTGCCAGCAGTGTAGGGTACGGACAGTCCGACTCCTACGAGCAGTACTTC. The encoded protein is CASSVGYGQSDSYEQYF.

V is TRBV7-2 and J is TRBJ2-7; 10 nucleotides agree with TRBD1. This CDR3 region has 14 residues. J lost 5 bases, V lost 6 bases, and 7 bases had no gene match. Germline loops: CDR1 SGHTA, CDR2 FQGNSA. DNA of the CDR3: TGTGCCAGCAGTCCCGGGACAGGGGTGAACGAGCAGTACTTC. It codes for CASSPGTGVNEQYF.

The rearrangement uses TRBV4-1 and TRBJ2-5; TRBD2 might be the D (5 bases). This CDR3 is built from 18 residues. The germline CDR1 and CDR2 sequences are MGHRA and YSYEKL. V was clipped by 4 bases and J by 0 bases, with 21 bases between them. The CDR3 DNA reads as TGCGCCAGCAGCCCCGAGCCCACTGGCGGGCGGTACCAAGAGACCCAGTACTTC. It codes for CASSPEPTGGRYQETQYF.

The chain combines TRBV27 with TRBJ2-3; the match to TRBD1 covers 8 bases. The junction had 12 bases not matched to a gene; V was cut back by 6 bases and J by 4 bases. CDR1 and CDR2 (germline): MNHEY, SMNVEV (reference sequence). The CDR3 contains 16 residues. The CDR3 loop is CASRPGQGEWPDTQYF. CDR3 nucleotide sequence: TGTGCCAGCAGACCTGGACAGGGAGAGTGGCCAGATACGCAGTATTTT.

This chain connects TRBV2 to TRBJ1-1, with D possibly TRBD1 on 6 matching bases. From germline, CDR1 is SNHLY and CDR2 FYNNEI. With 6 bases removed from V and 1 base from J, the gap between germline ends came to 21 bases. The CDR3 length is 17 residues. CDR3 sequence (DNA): TGTGCCAGCAGCGCCGGGTCCGGGGGGCGTTCGAACACTGAAGCTTTCTTT. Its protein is CASSAGSGGRSNTEAFF.

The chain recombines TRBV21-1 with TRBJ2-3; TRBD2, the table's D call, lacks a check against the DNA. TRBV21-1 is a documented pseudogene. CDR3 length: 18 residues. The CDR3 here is CASSKGGLAEGAYDTQYF. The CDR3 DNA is TGTGCCAGCAGCAAAGGGGGACTAGCGGAGGGGGCCTACGATACGCAGTATTTT.

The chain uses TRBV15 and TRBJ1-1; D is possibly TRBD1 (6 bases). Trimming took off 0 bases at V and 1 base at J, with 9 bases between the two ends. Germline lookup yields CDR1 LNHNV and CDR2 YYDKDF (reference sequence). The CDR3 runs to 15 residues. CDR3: CATSRDGQPNTEAFF. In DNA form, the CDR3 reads TGTGCCACCAGCAGAGATGGACAGCCGAACACTGAAGCTTTCTTT.

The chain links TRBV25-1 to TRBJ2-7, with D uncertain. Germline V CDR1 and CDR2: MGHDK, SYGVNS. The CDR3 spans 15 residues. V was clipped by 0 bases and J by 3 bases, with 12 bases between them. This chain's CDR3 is CASSEYFGPNYEQYF. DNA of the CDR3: TGTGCCAGCAGTGAATATTTTGGGCCCAACTACGAGCAGTACTTC.

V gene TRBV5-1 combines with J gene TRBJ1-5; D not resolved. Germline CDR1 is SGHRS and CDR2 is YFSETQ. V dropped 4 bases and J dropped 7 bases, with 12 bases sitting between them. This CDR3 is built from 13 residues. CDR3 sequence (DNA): TGCGCCAGCAGCGAGGGTATCGGGCAGCCCCAGCATTTT. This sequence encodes CASSEGIGQPQHF.

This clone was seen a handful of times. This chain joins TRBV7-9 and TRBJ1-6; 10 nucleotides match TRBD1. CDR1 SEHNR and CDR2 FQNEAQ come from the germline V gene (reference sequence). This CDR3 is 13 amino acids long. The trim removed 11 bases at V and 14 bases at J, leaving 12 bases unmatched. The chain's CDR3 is CAAGDRGLGALHF. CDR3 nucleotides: TGTGCCGCCGGGGACAGGGGCCTGGGGGCCCTCCACTTT. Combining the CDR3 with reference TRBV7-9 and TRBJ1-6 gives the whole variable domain DTGVSQNPRHKITKRGQNVTFRCDPISEHNRLYWYRQTLGQGPEFLTYFQNEAQLEKSRLLSDRFSAERPKGSFSTLEIQRTEQGDSAMYLCAAGDRGLGALHFGNGTRLTVT.

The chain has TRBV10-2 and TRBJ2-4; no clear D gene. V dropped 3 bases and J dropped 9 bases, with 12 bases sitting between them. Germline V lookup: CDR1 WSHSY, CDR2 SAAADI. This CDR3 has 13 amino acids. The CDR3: CASSDANAGIQYF. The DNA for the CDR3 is TGCGCCAGCAGTGACGCTAACGCCGGCATTCAGTACTTC.

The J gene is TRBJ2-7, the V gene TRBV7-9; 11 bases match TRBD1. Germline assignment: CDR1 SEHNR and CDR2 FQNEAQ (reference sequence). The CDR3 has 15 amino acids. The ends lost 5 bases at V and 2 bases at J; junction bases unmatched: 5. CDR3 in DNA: TGTGCCAGCAGCCCAGGGACAGGGGGGGCCTACGAGCAGTACTTC. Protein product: CASSPGTGGAYEQYF.

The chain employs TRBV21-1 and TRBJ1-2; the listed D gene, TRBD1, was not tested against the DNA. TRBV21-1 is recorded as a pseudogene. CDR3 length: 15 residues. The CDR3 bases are TGTGCCAGCAGCTCCCGGACAGGGGGCTACTATGGCTACACCTTC. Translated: CASSSRTGGYYGYTF.

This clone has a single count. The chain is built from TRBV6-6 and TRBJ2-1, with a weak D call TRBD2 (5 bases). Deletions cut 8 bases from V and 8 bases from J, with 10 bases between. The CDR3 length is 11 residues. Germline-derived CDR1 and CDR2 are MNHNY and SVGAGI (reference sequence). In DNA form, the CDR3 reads TGTGCCAGCTCCTGGGGAGATGAGCAGTTCTTC. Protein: CASSWGDEQFF.

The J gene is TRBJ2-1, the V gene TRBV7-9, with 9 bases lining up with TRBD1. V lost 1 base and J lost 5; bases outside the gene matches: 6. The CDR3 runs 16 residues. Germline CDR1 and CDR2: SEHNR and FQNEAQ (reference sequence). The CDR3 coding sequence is TGTGCCAGCAGCTTAGTAGGGACAGGGACGAACAATGAGCAGTTCTTC. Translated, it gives CASSLVGTGTNNEQFF.

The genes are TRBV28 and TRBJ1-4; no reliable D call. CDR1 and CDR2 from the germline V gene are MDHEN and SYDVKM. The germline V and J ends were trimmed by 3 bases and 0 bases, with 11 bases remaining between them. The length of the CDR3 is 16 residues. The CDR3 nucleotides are TGTGCCAGCAGTTTTTTGAACTTTGCAACTAATGAAAAACTGTTTTTT. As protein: CASSFLNFATNEKLFF.

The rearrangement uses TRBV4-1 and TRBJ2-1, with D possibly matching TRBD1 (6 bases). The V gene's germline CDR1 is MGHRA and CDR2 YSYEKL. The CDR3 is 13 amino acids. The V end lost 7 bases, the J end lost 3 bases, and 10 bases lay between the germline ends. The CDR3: CASNRGGYNEQFF. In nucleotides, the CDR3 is TGCGCCAGCAACCGAGGGGGCTACAATGAGCAGTTCTTC.

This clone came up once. Written as DNA, the CDR3 is TGTGCCAGCAGTGATGAGGTTATGCGGCAGGGATTGGGGGAGCTGTTTTTT. Protein: CASSDEVMRQGLGELFF. This chain uses TRBV2 with TRBJ2-2, with D possibly being TRBD1 (5 bases). The CDR3 consists of 17 residues. The germline gives CDR1 SNHLY, CDR2 FYNNEI. V lost 3 bases, J lost 8 bases, and 22 bases lay in between.

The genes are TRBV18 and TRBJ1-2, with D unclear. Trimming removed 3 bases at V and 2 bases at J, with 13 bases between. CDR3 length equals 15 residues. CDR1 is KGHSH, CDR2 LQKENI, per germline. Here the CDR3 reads CASSPVSGVNYGYTF. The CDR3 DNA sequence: TGTGCCAGCTCACCGGTATCCGGGGTCAACTATGGCTACACCTTC.

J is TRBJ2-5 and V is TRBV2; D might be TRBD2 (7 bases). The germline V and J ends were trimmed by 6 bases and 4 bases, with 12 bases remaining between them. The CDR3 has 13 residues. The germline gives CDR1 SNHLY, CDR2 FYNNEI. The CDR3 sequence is CASSNGGRETQYF. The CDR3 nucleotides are TGTGCCAGCAGCAACGGGGGGCGAGAGACCCAGTACTTC.

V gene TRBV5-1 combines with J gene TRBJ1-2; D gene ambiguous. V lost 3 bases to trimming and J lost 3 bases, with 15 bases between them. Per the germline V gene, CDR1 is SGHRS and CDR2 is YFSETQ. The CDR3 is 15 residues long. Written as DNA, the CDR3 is TGCGCCAGCAGCTCCCAAATTAACATGGACTATGGCTACACCTTC. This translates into CASSSQINMDYGYTF.

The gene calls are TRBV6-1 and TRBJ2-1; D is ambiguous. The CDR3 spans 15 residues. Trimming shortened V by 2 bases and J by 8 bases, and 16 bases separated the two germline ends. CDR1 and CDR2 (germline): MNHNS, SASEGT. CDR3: CASSERQRQGYEQFF. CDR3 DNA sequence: TGTGCCAGCAGTGAACGCCAGCGTCAAGGGTATGAGCAGTTCTTC.